These T cell receptor beta chains were read from a single sample in a study of blood T cells in healthy people across ages. Via MiXCR, TCRdb re-called the 5' RACE reads, giving one row per CDR3 protein. The sample shows under 750,000 distinct CDR3 sequences, 47% of them seen only once. The sample taken for sequencing was blood. Receptor source: a man aged 80 or over in good health. Both conserved end residues are part of each CDR3. D genes are given only for firm matches. Expanded clones get a size class; other rows say once, few or many, or leave the size out.

J gene: TRBJ1-6; D gene: NA; V gene: TRBV13; clone size: few; CDR3 protein: CASSARGTPNSPLHF; CDR3 DNA: TGTGCCAGCAGCGCTCGCGGGACGCCAAATTCACCCCTCCACTTT
J gene: TRBJ2-5; D gene: NA; V gene: TRBV7-2; clone size: NA; CDR3 protein: CASSLAPEGKAQYF; CDR3 DNA: TGTGCCAGCAGCTTAGCGCCGGAGGGGAAGGCCCAGTACTTC
J gene: TRBJ2-1; D gene: NA; V gene: TRBV3-1; clone size: NA; CDR3 protein: CASRLAIGALNEQFF; CDR3 DNA: TGTGCCAGCAGATTAGCAATAGGAGCCCTCAATGAGCAGTTCTTC
J gene: TRBJ2-5; D gene: TRBD1; V gene: TRBV7-2; clone size: many; CDR3 protein: CASSFDRGQETQYF; CDR3 DNA: TGTGCCAGCAGCTTCGACAGGGGCCAAGAGACCCAGTACTTC
J gene: TRBJ1-1; D gene: TRBD1; V gene: TRBV9; clone size: few; CDR3 protein: CASSKQGQTNTEAFF; CDR3 DNA: TGTGCCAGCAGCAAACAGGGGCAGACGAACACTGAAGCTTTCTTT
J gene: TRBJ2-3; D gene: TRBD2; V gene: TRBV7-3; clone size: few; CDR3 protein: CASSETGTSETDTQYF; CDR3 DNA: TGTGCCAGCAGCGAAACCGGGACTAGCGAGACAGATACGCAGTATTTT
J gene: TRBJ2-1; D gene: NA; V gene: TRBV27; clone size: NA; CDR3 protein: CASSLTGTHKRNEQFF; CDR3 DNA: TGTGCCAGCAGTTTGACAGGGACTCACAAAAGGAATGAGCAGTTCTTC
J gene: TRBJ1-1; D gene: NA; V gene: TRBV6-1; clone size: NA; CDR3 protein: CASIDPTGNTEAFF; CDR3 DNA: TGTGCCAGCATAGATCCGACAGGGAACACTGAAGCTTTCTTT
J gene: TRBJ1-4; D gene: NA; V gene: TRBV2; clone size: NA; CDR3 protein: CASSESPTNEKLFF; CDR3 DNA: TGTGCCAGCAGTGAATCCCCAACTAATGAAAAACTGTTTTTT
J gene: TRBJ2-7; D gene: NA; V gene: TRBV6-5; clone size: many; CDR3 protein: CASTNMGGYKEQYF; CDR3 DNA: TGTGCCAGCACCAATATGGGGGGATACAAGGAGCAGTACTTC
J gene: TRBJ1-1; D gene: TRBD1; V gene: TRBV27; clone size: few; CDR3 protein: CASQAPGQGGKAFF; CDR3 DNA: TGTGCCAGCCAAGCCCCGGGACAGGGGGGGAAAGCTTTCTTT
J gene: TRBJ2-7; D gene: NA; V gene: TRBV7-9; clone size: NA; CDR3 protein: CASSFQTWATNEQYF; CDR3 DNA: TGTGCCAGCAGCTTCCAAACCTGGGCAACAAACGAGCAGTACTTC
J gene: TRBJ1-4; D gene: NA; V gene: TRBV5-1; clone size: NA; CDR3 protein: CASTPGTATNEKLFF; CDR3 DNA: TGCGCCAGCACCCCCGGGACGGCAACTAATGAAAAACTGTTTTTT
J gene: TRBJ2-3; D gene: TRBD1; V gene: TRBV7-3; clone size: NA; CDR3 protein: CASSTEHRGTDTQYF; CDR3 DNA: TGTGCCAGCAGCACCGAACACAGGGGAACAGATACGCAGTATTTT
J gene: TRBJ2-3; D gene: NA; V gene: TRBV7-3; clone size: NA; CDR3 protein: CASSLTRNPTDTQYF; CDR3 DNA: TGTGCCAGCAGCTTAACTCGGAACCCCACAGATACGCAGTATTTT
J gene: TRBJ2-2; D gene: NA; V gene: TRBV7-2; clone size: NA; CDR3 protein: CASSSRDWELFF; CDR3 DNA: TGTGCCAGCAGCTCTAGGGACTGGGAGCTGTTTTTT
J gene: TRBJ2-1; D gene: NA; V gene: TRBV2; clone size: NA; CDR3 protein: CASWVGSREQFF; CDR3 DNA: TGTGCCAGCTGGGTAGGGTCTCGTGAGCAGTTCTTC
J gene: TRBJ2-1; D gene: NA; V gene: TRBV7-9; clone size: many; CDR3 protein: CASSSTSSNEQFF; CDR3 DNA: TGTGCCAGCAGCTCAACTAGCTCCAATGAGCAGTTCTTC
J gene: TRBJ2-7; D gene: NA; V gene: TRBV4-1; clone size: NA; CDR3 protein: CASSRKLAYEQYF; CDR3 DNA: TGCGCCAGCAGCCGAAAACTGGCCTACGAGCAGTACTTC
J gene: TRBJ1-2; D gene: NA; V gene: TRBV11-2; clone size: NA; CDR3 protein: CASSHTRNYGYTF; CDR3 DNA: TGTGCCAGCAGCCACACTCGAAACTATGGCTACACCTTC
J gene: TRBJ2-5; D gene: NA; V gene: TRBV7-6; clone size: many; CDR3 protein: CASSLVSQETQYF; CDR3 DNA: TGTGCCAGCAGCTTAGTGTCGCAAGAGACCCAGTACTTC
J gene: TRBJ1-5; D gene: NA; V gene: TRBV6-6; clone size: once; CDR3 protein: CASSLESVGADNQPQHF; CDR3 DNA: TGTGCCAGCAGTTTAGAAAGTGTGGGGGCGGACAATCAGCCCCAGCATTTT
J gene: TRBJ2-7; D gene: TRBD1; V gene: TRBV18; clone size: few; CDR3 protein: CASSLGQEWSSYEQYF; CDR3 DNA: TGTGCCAGCTCACTCGGACAGGAATGGAGCTCCTACGAGCAGTACTTC
J gene: TRBJ2-5; D gene: TRBD2; V gene: TRBV20-1; clone size: NA; CDR3 protein: CSANLLAGHGTQYF; CDR3 DNA: TGCAGTGCTAATCTCCTAGCGGGACATGGGACCCAGTACTTC
J gene: TRBJ1-1; D gene: NA; V gene: TRBV29-1; clone size: NA; CDR3 protein: CSAPGAGTEAFF; CDR3 DNA: TGCAGCGCTCCGGGGGCTGGCACTGAAGCTTTCTTT
J gene: TRBJ2-1; D gene: NA; V gene: TRBV9; clone size: once; CDR3 protein: CASTWRLTASYNEQFF; CDR3 DNA: TGTGCCAGCACCTGGCGACTAACAGCTTCCTACAATGAGCAGTTCTTC
J gene: TRBJ2-7; D gene: NA; V gene: TRBV29-1; clone size: few; CDR3 protein: CSVNRDQLSYEQYF; CDR3 DNA: TGCAGCGTTAACAGAGACCAGCTCTCCTACGAGCAGTACTTC
J gene: TRBJ1-1; D gene: NA; V gene: TRBV5-1; clone size: NA; CDR3 protein: CASGQWGPNTEAFF; CDR3 DNA: TGCGCCAGCGGACAGTGGGGTCCGAACACTGAAGCTTTCTTT
J gene: TRBJ2-3; D gene: NA; V gene: TRBV27; clone size: few; CDR3 protein: CASSPGPERDTQYF; CDR3 DNA: TGTGCCAGCAGTCCCGGACCCGAGAGAGATACGCAGTATTTT
J gene: TRBJ2-3; D gene: TRBD1; V gene: TRBV10-3; clone size: NA; CDR3 protein: CAISDREQGIDTQYF; CDR3 DNA: TGTGCCATCAGTGATCGAGAACAGGGGATCGATACGCAGTATTTT
J gene: TRBJ2-3; D gene: NA; V gene: TRBV20-1; clone size: few; CDR3 protein: CSATGAADTQYF; CDR3 DNA: TGCAGTGCTACGGGGGCCGCAGATACGCAGTATTTT
J gene: TRBJ2-3; D gene: NA; V gene: TRBV7-2; clone size: NA; CDR3 protein: CASSPPSGGSSTDTQYF; CDR3 DNA: TGTGCCAGCAGCCCACCATCGGGCGGGTCTAGCACAGATACGCAGTATTTT
J gene: TRBJ1-4; D gene: NA; V gene: TRBV2; clone size: few; CDR3 protein: CASLRDNEKLFF; CDR3 DNA: TGTGCCAGCCTCCGGGACAATGAAAAACTGTTTTTT
J gene: TRBJ1-2; D gene: TRBD1; V gene: TRBV20-1; clone size: NA; CDR3 protein: CSAPRQGGRRGYTF; CDR3 DNA: TGCAGTGCTCCTCGACAGGGAGGCCGCCGTGGCTACACCTTC
J gene: TRBJ1-6; D gene: NA; V gene: TRBV4-3; clone size: NA; CDR3 protein: CASSQERSSSYNSPLHF; CDR3 DNA: TGCGCCAGCAGCCAAGAGAGGTCGAGCTCCTATAATTCACCCCTCCACTTT
J gene: TRBJ2-7; D gene: TRBD1; V gene: TRBV5-8; clone size: NA; CDR3 protein: CASSWKGTGTYEQYF; CDR3 DNA: TGCGCCAGCAGCTGGAAGGGGACAGGAACCTACGAGCAGTACTTC
J gene: TRBJ2-1; D gene: NA; V gene: TRBV9; clone size: NA; CDR3 protein: CASSVEPGGSGYNEQFF; CDR3 DNA: TGTGCCAGCAGCGTAGAACCCGGTGGTAGCGGATACAATGAGCAGTTCTTC
J gene: TRBJ2-7; D gene: NA; V gene: TRBV7-2; clone size: NA; CDR3 protein: CASSHRGPEQYF; CDR3 DNA: TGTGCCAGCAGCCACCGGGGGCCCGAGCAGTACTTC
J gene: TRBJ2-1; D gene: TRBD1; V gene: TRBV7-9; clone size: many; CDR3 protein: CASRDRAWDNEQFF; CDR3 DNA: TGTGCCAGCAGAGACAGGGCTTGGGACAATGAGCAGTTCTTC
J gene: TRBJ2-7; D gene: NA; V gene: TRBV9; clone size: few; CDR3 protein: CASSVVSGYEQYF; CDR3 DNA: TGTGCCAGCAGCGTAGTAAGCGGCTACGAGCAGTACTTC
J gene: TRBJ2-7; D gene: TRBD1; V gene: TRBV27; clone size: NA; CDR3 protein: CASRRGQGAGEQYF; CDR3 DNA: TGTGCCAGCAGGAGAGGACAGGGGGCGGGCGAGCAGTACTTC
J gene: TRBJ2-7; D gene: NA; V gene: TRBV7-9; clone size: NA; CDR3 protein: CASSSSLSVPRGSEQYF; CDR3 DNA: TGTGCCAGCAGCTCCTCCCTTAGCGTCCCGAGGGGGTCCGAGCAGTACTTC
J gene: TRBJ2-7; D gene: NA; V gene: TRBV4-2; clone size: few; CDR3 protein: CASSQALKDEQYF; CDR3 DNA: TGTGCCAGCAGCCAGGCCCTTAAAGACGAGCAGTACTTC
J gene: TRBJ2-1; D gene: TRBD1; V gene: TRBV27; clone size: NA; CDR3 protein: CASSFTDRGYYNEQFF; CDR3 DNA: TGTGCCAGCAGTTTTACGGACAGGGGTTACTACAATGAGCAGTTCTTC
J gene: TRBJ2-7; D gene: TRBD2; V gene: TRBV5-1; clone size: NA; CDR3 protein: CASRVWGTGGAHEQYF; CDR3 DNA: TGCGCCAGCAGAGTATGGGGAACGGGAGGAGCCCACGAGCAGTACTTC
J gene: TRBJ2-7; D gene: TRBD1; V gene: TRBV6-5; clone size: NA; CDR3 protein: CASSRGQGGEQYF; CDR3 DNA: TGTGCCAGCAGTAGGGGACAGGGAGGCGAGCAGTACTTC